Given below is one TCR beta chain in context. Under the authors' procedure: Researchers report that nucleated cell counts were estimated from reference gene primer amplification. The method was immunoSEQ multiplex PCR; TCRdb's version includes in-frame clones alone and lacks a portion of them. The D gene and trimming were derived from the DNA, and the V and J assignments and clone size from that table. The table shows over 200,000 clones, with over 75% occurring only once. The entry originates in a study of blood T cell repertoires in COVID-19. As for the study in general: From the United States, Italy and Spain came samples of acute and convalescent COVID-19. T cells, B-cell-depleted T cells, or PBMCs supplied cDNA or gDNA.

The V end was cut by 5 bases, the J end by 7 bases, with 15 bases between. The germline CDR1 and CDR2 sequences are SGHRS and YFSETQ. This CDR3 region has 13 residues. This TCR derives from a man of 80 years or more with acute or convalescent COVID-19. The chain is built from TRBV5-1 and TRBJ1-1; possibly TRBD1 for D (5 bases). Sequenced sample: peripheral blood. Here the CDR3 reads CASRQTGGDEAFF. CDR3 nucleotides: TGCGCCAGCAGGCAGACCGGGGGAGATGAAGCTTTCTTT. The full variable domain, in which reference TRBV5-1 and TRBJ1-1 provide the parts outside the CDR3, is KAGVTQTPRYLIKTRGQQVTLSCSPISGHRSVSWYQQTPGQGLQFLFEYFSETQRNKGNFPGRFSGRQFSNSRSEMNVSTLELGDSALYLCASRQTGGDEAFFGQGTRLTVV.